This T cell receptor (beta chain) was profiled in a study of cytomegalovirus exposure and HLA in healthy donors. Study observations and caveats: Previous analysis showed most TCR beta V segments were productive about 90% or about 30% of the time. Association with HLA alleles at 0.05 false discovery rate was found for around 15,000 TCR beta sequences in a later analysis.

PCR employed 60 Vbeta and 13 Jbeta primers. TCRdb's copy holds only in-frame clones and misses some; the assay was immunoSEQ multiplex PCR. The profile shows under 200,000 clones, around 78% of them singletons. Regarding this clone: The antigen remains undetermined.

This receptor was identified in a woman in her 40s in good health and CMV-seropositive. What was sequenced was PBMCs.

CDR3 nucleotide sequence: TGTGCCACGAATCAGGACAGCATTTTAAACTATGGCTACACCTTC. Translation gives CATNQDSILNYGYTF. This chain connects TRBV6-1 to TRBJ1-2; the D gene is possibly TRBD1 (6 bases). The CDR3 has 15 residues. Germline V gene data show CDR1 as MNHNS and CDR2 as SASEGT. V shed 10 bases and J shed 2 bases, with 20 bases lying between them.